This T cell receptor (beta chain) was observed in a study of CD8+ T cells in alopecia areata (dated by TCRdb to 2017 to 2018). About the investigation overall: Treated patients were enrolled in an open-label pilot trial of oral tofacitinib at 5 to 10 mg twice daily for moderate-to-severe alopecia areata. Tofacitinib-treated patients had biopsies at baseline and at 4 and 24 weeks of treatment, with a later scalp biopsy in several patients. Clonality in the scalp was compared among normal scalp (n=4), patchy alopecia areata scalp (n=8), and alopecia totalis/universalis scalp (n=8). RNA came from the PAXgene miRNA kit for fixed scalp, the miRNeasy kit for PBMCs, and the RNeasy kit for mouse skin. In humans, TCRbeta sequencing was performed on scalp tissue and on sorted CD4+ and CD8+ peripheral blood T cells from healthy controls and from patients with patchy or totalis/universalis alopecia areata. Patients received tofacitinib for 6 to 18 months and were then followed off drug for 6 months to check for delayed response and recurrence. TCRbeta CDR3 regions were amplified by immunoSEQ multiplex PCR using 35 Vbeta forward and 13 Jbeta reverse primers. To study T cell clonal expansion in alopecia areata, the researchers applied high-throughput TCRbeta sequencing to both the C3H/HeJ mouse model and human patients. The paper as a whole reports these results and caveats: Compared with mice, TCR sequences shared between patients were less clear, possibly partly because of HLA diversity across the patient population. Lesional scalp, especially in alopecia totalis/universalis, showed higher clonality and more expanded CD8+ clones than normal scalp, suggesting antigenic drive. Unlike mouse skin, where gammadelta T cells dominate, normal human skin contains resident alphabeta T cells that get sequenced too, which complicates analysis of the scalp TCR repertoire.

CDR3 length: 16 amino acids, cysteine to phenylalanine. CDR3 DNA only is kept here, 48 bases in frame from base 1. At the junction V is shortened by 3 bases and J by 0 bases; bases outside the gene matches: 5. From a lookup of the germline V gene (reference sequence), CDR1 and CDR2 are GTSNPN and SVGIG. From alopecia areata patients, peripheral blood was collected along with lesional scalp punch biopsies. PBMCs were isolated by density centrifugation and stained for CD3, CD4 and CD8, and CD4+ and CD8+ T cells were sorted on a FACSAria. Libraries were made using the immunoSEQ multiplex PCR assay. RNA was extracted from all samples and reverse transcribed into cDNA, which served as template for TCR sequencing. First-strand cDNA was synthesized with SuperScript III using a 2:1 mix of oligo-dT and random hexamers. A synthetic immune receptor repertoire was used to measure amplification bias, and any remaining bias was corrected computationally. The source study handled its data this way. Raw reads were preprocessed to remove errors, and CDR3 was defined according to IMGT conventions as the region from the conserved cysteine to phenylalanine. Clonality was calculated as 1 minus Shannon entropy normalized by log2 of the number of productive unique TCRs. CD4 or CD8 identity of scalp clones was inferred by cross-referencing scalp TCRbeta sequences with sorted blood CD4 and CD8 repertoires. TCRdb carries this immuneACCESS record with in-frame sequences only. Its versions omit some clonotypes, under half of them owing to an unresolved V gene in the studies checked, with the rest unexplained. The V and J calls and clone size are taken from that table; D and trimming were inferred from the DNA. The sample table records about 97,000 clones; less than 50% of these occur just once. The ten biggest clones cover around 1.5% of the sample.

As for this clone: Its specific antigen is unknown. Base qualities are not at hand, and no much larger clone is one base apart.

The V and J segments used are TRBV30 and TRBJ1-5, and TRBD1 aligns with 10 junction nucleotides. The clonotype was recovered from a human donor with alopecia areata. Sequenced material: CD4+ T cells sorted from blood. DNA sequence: TGTGCCTGGAGCCGGGACAGGGGATATAGCAATCAGCCCCAGCATTTT. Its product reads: CAWSRDRGYSNQPQHF.